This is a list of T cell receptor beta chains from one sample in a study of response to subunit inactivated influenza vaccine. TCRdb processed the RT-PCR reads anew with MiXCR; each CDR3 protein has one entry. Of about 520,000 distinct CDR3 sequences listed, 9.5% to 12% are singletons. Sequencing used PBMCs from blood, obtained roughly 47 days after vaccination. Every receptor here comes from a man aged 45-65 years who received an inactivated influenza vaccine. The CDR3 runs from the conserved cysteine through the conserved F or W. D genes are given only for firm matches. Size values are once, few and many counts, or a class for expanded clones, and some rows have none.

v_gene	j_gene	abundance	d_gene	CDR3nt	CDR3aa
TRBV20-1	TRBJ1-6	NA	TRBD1	TGCAGTGCTAGAGACCACAGGGGGCATTCACCCCTCCACTTT	CSARDHRGHSPLHF
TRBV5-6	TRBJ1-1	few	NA	TGTGCCAGCAGCTTCTCCCAATTGGCGAACACTGAAGCTTTCTTT	CASSFSQLANTEAFF
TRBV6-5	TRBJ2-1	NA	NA	TGTGCCAGCAGTTACGAGGGTTCCCATTACAATGAGCAGTTCTTC	CASSYEGSHYNEQFF
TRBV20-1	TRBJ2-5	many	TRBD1	TGCAGTGCTGGGACCTCCGGGACAGGGACATCAGAGACCCAGTACTTC	CSAGTSGTGTSETQYF
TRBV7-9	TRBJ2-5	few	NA	TGTGCCAGCACCGTCTACCGAGGCCGAATCCAAGAGACCCAGTACTTC	CASTVYRGRIQETQYF
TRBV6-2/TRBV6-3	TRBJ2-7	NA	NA	TGTGCCAGCAGTTACGGGGGGCCCACCGAGCAGTACTTC	CASSYGGPTEQYF
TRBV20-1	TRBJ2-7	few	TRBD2	TGCAGTGCTACCCGGGGGGGCCGCGAGCAGTACTTC	CSATRGGREQYF
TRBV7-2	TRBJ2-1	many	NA	TGTGCCAGCAGCTTCGAAGGCAGCGCTGCTCAGTTCTTC	CASSFEGSAAQFF
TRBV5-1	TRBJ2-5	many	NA	TGCGCCAGCAGCTTGGAAGTAGTTGAGACCCAGTACTTC	CASSLEVVETQYF
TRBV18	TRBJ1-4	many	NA	TGTGCCAGCTCACGTCAGACTGAAAAACTGTTTTTT	CASSRQTEKLFF
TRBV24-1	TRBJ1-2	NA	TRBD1	TGTGCACCTGCTCCCGGGACAGGGGTAACTGGCTACACCTTC	CAPAPGTGVTGYTF
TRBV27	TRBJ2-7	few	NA	TGTGCCAGCACCACTTCCGCTGCCCATTCCTACGAGCAGTACTTC	CASTTSAAHSYEQYF
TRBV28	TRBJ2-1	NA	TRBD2	TGTGCCAGCAGTTTATGGGGTAGCGGGAGGGAGGATGAGCAGTTCTTC	CASSLWGSGREDEQFF
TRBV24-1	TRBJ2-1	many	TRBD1	TGTGCCACCAGTCCTTTGGGGACAGGTAATGACAATGAGCAGTTCTTC	CATSPLGTGNDNEQFF
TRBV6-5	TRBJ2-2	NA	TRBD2	TGTGCCAGCAGTTACTCGGGAGGGTCCGGGGAGCTGTTTTTT	CASSYSGGSGELFF
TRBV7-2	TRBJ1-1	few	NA	TGTGCCAGCAGCTTCAGGGAACGATCTGAAGCTTTCTTT	CASSFRERSEAFF
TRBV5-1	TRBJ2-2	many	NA	TGCGCCAGCAGCTTCCGGGCACAGGACGCCTGGACCGGGGAGCTGTTTTTT	CASSFRAQDAWTGELFF
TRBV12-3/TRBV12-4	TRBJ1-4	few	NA	TGTGCCAGCAGTTTACAGTTTGCAACTAATGAAAAACTGTTTTTT	CASSLQFATNEKLFF
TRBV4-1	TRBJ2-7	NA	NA	TGCGCCAGCAGCCAAGGTTCTACGGGCAGACGCTTCACTAAGTACGAGCAGTACTTC	CASSQGSTGRRFTKYEQYF
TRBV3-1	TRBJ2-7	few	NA	TGTGCCAGCAGCCAACATAGGGAGCAGTACTTC	CASSQHREQYF
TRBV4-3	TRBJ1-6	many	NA	TGCGCCAGCAGCCCGACAAAGGGACGGTATAATTCACCCCTCCACTTT	CASSPTKGRYNSPLHF
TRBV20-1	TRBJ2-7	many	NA	TGCAGGATACAGTATCCGGGACCAAGCTACGAGCAGTACTTC	CRIQYPGPSYEQYF
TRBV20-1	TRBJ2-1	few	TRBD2	TGCAGTGTTAGCGGGAGGGCCGGGCGGCGCAATGAGCAGTTCTTC	CSVSGRAGRRNEQFF
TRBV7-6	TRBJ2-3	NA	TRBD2	TGTGCCAGCAGCTTAGCAGGGCTAGCGGGGGTTGATACGCAGTATTTT	CASSLAGLAGVDTQYF
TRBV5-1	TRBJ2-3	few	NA	TGCGCCAGCAGCGGCAATAGCACAGATACGCAGTATTTT	CASSGNSTDTQYF
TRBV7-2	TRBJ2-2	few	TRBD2	TGTGCCAGCAGCTTAAGCGGGGGGGCCACCGGGGAGCTGTTTTTT	CASSLSGGATGELFF
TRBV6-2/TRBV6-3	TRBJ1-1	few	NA	TGTGCCAGCAGTCACCAGGGGAAGGAAGCTTTCTTT	CASSHQGKEAFF
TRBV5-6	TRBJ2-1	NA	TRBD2	TGTGCCAGCAGCTCAGCGGGGCCGGCGGGGGATGAGCAGTTCTTC	CASSSAGPAGDEQFF
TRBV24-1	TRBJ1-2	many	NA	TGTGCCACCTACAGCATTTCCGATGGCTACACCTTC	CATYSISDGYTF
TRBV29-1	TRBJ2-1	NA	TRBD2	TGCAGCGTCAGTTCTAGCGGGAGCTCCTACAATGAGCAGTTCTTC	CSVSSSGSSYNEQFF
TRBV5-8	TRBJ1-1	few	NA	TGTGCCAGCAGCTGGGGTTTGGGCTCTGAAGCTTTCTTT	CASSWGLGSEAFF
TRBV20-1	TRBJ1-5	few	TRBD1	TGCAGTGCCAAACAGGGGGCAGGTGGCAATCAGCCCCAGCATTTT	CSAKQGAGGNQPQHF
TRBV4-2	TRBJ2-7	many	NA	TGTGCCAGCAGCCAAGATTTCCACGAGCAGTACTTC	CASSQDFHEQYF
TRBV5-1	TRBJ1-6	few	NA	TGCGCCAGCAGCTTGGCTGCAGGGACTAATTCACCCCTCCACTTT	CASSLAAGTNSPLHF
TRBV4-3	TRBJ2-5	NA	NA	TGCGCCAGCAGCCAGAACTACGGGCTCGGAGAGACCCAGTACTTC	CASSQNYGLGETQYF